The clone carrying this T cell receptor (beta chain) showed up just once. The data originate from a study of T cells in Graves' hyperthyroidism and ophthalmopathy. Researchers took RNA transcripts and amplified the TCR beta CDR3 regions from them. The TCR CDR3 first-round RT-PCR relied on the HTBI primer set. TCRdb ran MiXCR on the multiplex PCR reads and lists one entry per CDR3 protein. The sample lists over 350,000 distinct CDR3 sequences; 18% were seen once. This CDR3 is 13 amino acids long. V shed 2 bases and J shed 6 bases, with 10 bases lying between them. Germline loops: CDR1 MNHEY, CDR2 SMNVEV (reference sequence).

The sequencing input was blood. The chain couples TRBV27 to TRBJ1-1, with a weak D call TRBD1 (6 bases). The clonotype originates from a man aged 18 to 30 with Graves' ophthalmopathy. The DNA of the CDR3 is TGTGCCAGCAGTTTAGAACAGGGCGCTGAAGCTTTCTTT. Its translation: CASSLEQGAEAFF.